This T cell receptor beta chain was sequenced for a study of cytomegalovirus exposure and HLA in healthy donors. General study results and limits: The study put around 180 TCR beta chains on its list as cytomegalovirus-associated. CMV antigen specificity of three CMV-associated chains was confirmed in vitro. Despite most TCR sequences being rare, some public TCRs occurred in many donors. Reportedly, cytomegalovirus status was diagnosed with high sensitivity and specificity.

CDR1 and CDR2 (germline): SGHNT, YENEEA. With V trimmed by 5 bases and J by 5 bases, 7 bases remained unmatched. The length of the CDR3 is 15 residues. Generated by immunoSEQ multiplex PCR, the TCRdb table keeps only in-frame clones and is missing some. The sample holds roughly 150,000 clones, approximately 86% seen once. As regards this clone: The antigen remains unidentified.

Sequencing was done on a sample of PBMCs. The clonotype originates from a man aged 30 to 45 in good health and CMV-seropositive. This chain links TRBV11-3 with TRBJ2-1; 9 nucleotides align to TRBD1. CDR3 residues: CASSPGTGYHNEQFF. As DNA, the CDR3 is TGTGCCAGCAGCCCCGGGACAGGGTACCACAATGAGCAGTTCTTC.